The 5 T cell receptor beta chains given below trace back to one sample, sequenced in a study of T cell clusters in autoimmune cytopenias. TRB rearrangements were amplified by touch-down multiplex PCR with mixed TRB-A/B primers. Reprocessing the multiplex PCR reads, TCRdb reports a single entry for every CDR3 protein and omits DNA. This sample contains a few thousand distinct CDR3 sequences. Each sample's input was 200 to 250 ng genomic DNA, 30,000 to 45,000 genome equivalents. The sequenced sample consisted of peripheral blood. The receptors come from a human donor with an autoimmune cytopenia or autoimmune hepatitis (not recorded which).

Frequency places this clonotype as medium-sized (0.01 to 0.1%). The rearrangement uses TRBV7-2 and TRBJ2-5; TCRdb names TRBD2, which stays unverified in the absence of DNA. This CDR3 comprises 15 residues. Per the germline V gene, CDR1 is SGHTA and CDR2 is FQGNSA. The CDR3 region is CASSSPAGVKETQYF.

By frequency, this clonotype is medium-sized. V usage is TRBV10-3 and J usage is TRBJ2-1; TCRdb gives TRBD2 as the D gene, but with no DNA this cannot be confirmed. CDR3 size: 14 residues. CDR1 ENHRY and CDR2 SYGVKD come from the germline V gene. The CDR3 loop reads CAISESQIGEKQFF.

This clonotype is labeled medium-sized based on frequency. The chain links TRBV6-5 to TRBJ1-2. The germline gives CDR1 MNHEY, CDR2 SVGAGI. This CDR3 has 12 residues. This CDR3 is CASSYLGNGYTF.

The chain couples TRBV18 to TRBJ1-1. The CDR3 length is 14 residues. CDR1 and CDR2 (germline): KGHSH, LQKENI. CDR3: CASSPQGQNTEAFF. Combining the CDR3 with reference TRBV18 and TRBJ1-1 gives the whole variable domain NAGVMQNPRHLVRRRGQEARLRCSPMKGHSHVYWYRQLPEEGLKFMVYLQKENIIDESGMPKERFSAEFPKEGPSILRIQQVVRGDSAAYFCASSPQGQNTEAFFGQGTRLTVV.

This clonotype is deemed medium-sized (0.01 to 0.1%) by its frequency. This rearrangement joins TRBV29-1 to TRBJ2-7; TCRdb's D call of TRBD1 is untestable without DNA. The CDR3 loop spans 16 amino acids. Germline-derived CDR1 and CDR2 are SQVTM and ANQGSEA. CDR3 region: CSVEGGASGTTYEQYF.